These T cell receptor beta chains were read from a single sample in a study of T cell clonotyping in hematopoietic cell transplantation. TCRdb's copy holds only in-frame clones and misses some; the assay was immunoSEQ multiplex PCR. The sample has fewer than 25,000 clones; approximately 79% are singletons. The sample consisted of peripheral blood mononuclear cells. All receptors come from a man in his 60s in good health. Some clones in this sample may be carry-over from other donors' samples. Both conserved end residues are part of each CDR3. Fields, in order: clone size, V gene, J gene, D gene, CDR3 DNA, CDR3 protein. D genes are given only for firm matches. A row's size may be missing; if present it is once, few, many or a size class.

clone_size: .; v_call: TRBV7-9; j_call: TRBJ1-2; d_call: .; cdr3_nt: TGTGCCAGCAGCACCACGACAGGAGTCTACGGCTACACCTTC; cdr3_aa: CASSTTTGVYGYTF
clone_size: .; v_call: TRBV7-2; j_call: TRBJ2-7; d_call: TRBD2; cdr3_nt: TGTGCCAGCAGCCCAGATAGCGGGTTGAGCTCCTACGAGCAGTACTTC; cdr3_aa: CASSPDSGLSSYEQYF
clone_size: few; v_call: TRBV19; j_call: TRBJ1-2; d_call: TRBD1; cdr3_nt: TGTGCCAGTAGTACCGTCGGACAGGGCGACTATGGCTACACCTTC; cdr3_aa: CASSTVGQGDYGYTF
clone_size: .; v_call: TRBV10-3; j_call: TRBJ2-1; d_call: TRBD1; cdr3_nt: TGTGCCACCGGGTCGGGACAGGGTTACAATGAGCAGTTCTTC; cdr3_aa: CATGSGQGYNEQFF
clone_size: few; v_call: TRBV19; j_call: TRBJ2-1; d_call: .; cdr3_nt: TGTGCCAGTAGTATAGGGATCCATGAGCAGTTCTTC; cdr3_aa: CASSIGIHEQFF
clone_size: once; v_call: TRBV7-9; j_call: TRBJ2-1; d_call: TRBD2; cdr3_nt: TGTGCCAGCAGCCGGACTAGCGGCTGGGAGGGTGAGCAGTTCTTC; cdr3_aa: CASSRTSGWEGEQFF
clone_size: .; v_call: TRBV4-1; j_call: TRBJ1-1; d_call: .; cdr3_nt: TGCGCCAGCAGCCACCCTCAAGCTGAAGCTTTCTTT; cdr3_aa: CASSHPQAEAFF
clone_size: .; v_call: TRBV5-1; j_call: TRBJ2-2; d_call: .; cdr3_nt: TGCGCCAGCAGAATGGGGACCACCGGGGAGCTGTTTTTT; cdr3_aa: CASRMGTTGELFF
clone_size: medium-sized; v_call: TRBV7-2; j_call: TRBJ2-3; d_call: TRBD2; cdr3_nt: TGTGCCAGCAGCTTTAGCGGGAGTGGCACAGATACGCAGTATTTT; cdr3_aa: CASSFSGSGTDTQYF
clone_size: once; v_call: TRBV27; j_call: TRBJ2-1; d_call: TRBD1; cdr3_nt: TGTGCCAGCAGTTTAGAGGGGGCCGGGACAGGGTACAATGAGCAGTTCTTC; cdr3_aa: CASSLEGAGTGYNEQFF
clone_size: .; v_call: TRBV4-1; j_call: TRBJ2-1; d_call: .; cdr3_nt: TGCGCCAGCAGCCAAGAAGACGGAGCCTACAATGAGCAGTTCTTC; cdr3_aa: CASSQEDGAYNEQFF
clone_size: .; v_call: TRBV19; j_call: TRBJ1-1; d_call: .; cdr3_nt: TGTGCCAGTAGTATAGGGAACAGGGCCGGGGACACTGAAGCTTTCTTT; cdr3_aa: CASSIGNRAGDTEAFF
clone_size: .; v_call: TRBV6-5; j_call: TRBJ2-7; d_call: .; cdr3_nt: TGTGCCAGCAGTTGGGGACAAGAGGTGAACGAGCAGTACTTC; cdr3_aa: CASSWGQEVNEQYF
clone_size: .; v_call: TRBV6-1; j_call: TRBJ1-1; d_call: TRBD1; cdr3_nt: TGTGCCAGCAGTGAAGCGCCCGACAGGGGCGGAGAAGCTTTCTTT; cdr3_aa: CASSEAPDRGGEAFF
clone_size: .; v_call: TRBV5-8; j_call: TRBJ2-3; d_call: .; cdr3_nt: TGTGCCAGCAGCCTAGACCTAACAGGGACAGATACGCAGTATTTT; cdr3_aa: CASSLDLTGTDTQYF
clone_size: .; v_call: TRBV6-1; j_call: TRBJ1-1; d_call: .; cdr3_nt: TGTGCCAGCAGTGACAGGGACCGGTCTACTGAAGCTTTCTTT; cdr3_aa: CASSDRDRSTEAFF
clone_size: .; v_call: TRBV10-3; j_call: TRBJ1-2; d_call: .; cdr3_nt: TGTGCCATCAGTGAGCGGGGGCGGTATGGCTACACCTTC; cdr3_aa: CAISERGRYGYTF
clone_size: .; v_call: TRBV4-1; j_call: TRBJ2-7; d_call: .; cdr3_nt: TGCGCCAGCAGCCAAGATAGAGCCAGGGTCTCCTACGAGCAGTACTTC; cdr3_aa: CASSQDRARVSYEQYF
clone_size: few; v_call: TRBV27; j_call: TRBJ2-7; d_call: .; cdr3_nt: TGTGCCAGCAGTTTCACCAAAGGACGGACGGAGGACTTC; cdr3_aa: CASSFTKGRTEDF
clone_size: once; v_call: TRBV28; j_call: TRBJ2-7; d_call: .; cdr3_nt: TGTGCCAGCAGTCCAGGACTCGGGCTAGCGCGATACGAGCAGTACTTC; cdr3_aa: CASSPGLGLARYEQYF
clone_size: large; v_call: TRBV11-3; j_call: TRBJ1-1; d_call: .; cdr3_nt: TGTGCCAGCAGCTTAGGACCGGTTGGATACACTGAAGCTTTCTTT; cdr3_aa: CASSLGPVGYTEAFF
clone_size: .; v_call: TRBV19; j_call: TRBJ1-1; d_call: .; cdr3_nt: TGTGCCAGTAGTGCAGGCCGAGGATCGGACACTGAAGCTTTCTTT; cdr3_aa: CASSAGRGSDTEAFF
clone_size: .; v_call: TRBV4-3; j_call: TRBJ1-2; d_call: .; cdr3_nt: TGCGCCAGCAGCCAAGATAGAATAGCTAACTATGGCTACACCTTC; cdr3_aa: CASSQDRIANYGYTF
clone_size: .; v_call: TRBV6-1; j_call: TRBJ2-1; d_call: .; cdr3_nt: TGTGCCAGCAGTGGGCTCGATGAGCAGTTCTTC; cdr3_aa: CASSGLDEQFF
clone_size: .; v_call: TRBV29-1; j_call: TRBJ1-1; d_call: .; cdr3_nt: TGCAGCGCGCAACAGGGCTTGGACACTGAAGCTTTCTTT; cdr3_aa: CSAQQGLDTEAFF
clone_size: .; v_call: TRBV5-1; j_call: TRBJ2-7; d_call: .; cdr3_nt: TGCGCCAGCAGCTTCTCGGACTATGGCTACGAGCAGTACTTC; cdr3_aa: CASSFSDYGYEQYF
clone_size: .; v_call: TRBV4-3; j_call: TRBJ2-1; d_call: TRBD1; cdr3_nt: TGCGCCAGCAGCCAAGAAGGGGGCCTAGATGAGCAGTTCTTC; cdr3_aa: CASSQEGGLDEQFF
clone_size: .; v_call: TRBV5-1; j_call: TRBJ1-2; d_call: .; cdr3_nt: TGCGCCAGCAGCTTGGTCCAGGGGCTGAGGGATGGCTACACCTTC; cdr3_aa: CASSLVQGLRDGYTF
clone_size: .; v_call: TRBV29-1; j_call: TRBJ1-1; d_call: .; cdr3_nt: TGCAGCGTGGCGACGGGAGCGAACACTGAAGCTTTCTTT; cdr3_aa: CSVATGANTEAFF
clone_size: once; v_call: TRBV11-2; j_call: TRBJ2-7; d_call: .; cdr3_nt: TGTGCCAGCAGCGCCCGCCCTGGGACATTAAGCACCTACGAGCAGTACTTC; cdr3_aa: CASSARPGTLSTYEQYF
clone_size: few; v_call: TRBV5-1; j_call: TRBJ1-1; d_call: TRBD1; cdr3_nt: TGCGCCAGCAGCTTTTATTCACAGGGGACAGTGAACACTGAAGCTTTCTTT; cdr3_aa: CASSFYSQGTVNTEAFF
clone_size: .; v_call: TRBV15; j_call: TRBJ2-3; d_call: TRBD2; cdr3_nt: TGTGCCACCAGCAGAGATCTTAGCGGGAGCACAGATACGCAGTATTTT; cdr3_aa: CATSRDLSGSTDTQYF
clone_size: medium-sized; v_call: TRBV6-5; j_call: TRBJ2-5; d_call: .; cdr3_nt: TGTGCCAGCAGTTACTTTGGGGGCCAAGAGACCCAGTACTTC; cdr3_aa: CASSYFGGQETQYF
clone_size: .; v_call: TRBV4-2; j_call: TRBJ2-3; d_call: TRBD1; cdr3_nt: TGTGCCAGCAGCCAAGAGGGCAGGGGACAGGTAACTAGCACAGATACGCAGTATTTT; cdr3_aa: CASSQEGRGQVTSTDTQYF
clone_size: once; v_call: TRBV5-1; j_call: TRBJ2-5; d_call: TRBD2; cdr3_nt: TGCGCCAGCAGCTTTCAGGCGGGAGCTCAAGAGACCCAGTACTTC; cdr3_aa: CASSFQAGAQETQYF
clone_size: few; v_call: TRBV19; j_call: TRBJ1-3; d_call: .; cdr3_nt: TGTGCCACCTCAGAAAAGCCTGGAAACACCATATATTTT; cdr3_aa: CATSEKPGNTIYF
clone_size: .; v_call: TRBV30; j_call: TRBJ2-5; d_call: TRBD2; cdr3_nt: TGTGCCTGGAGTGTTGGCGGGGGGGCAGAGACCCAGTACTTC; cdr3_aa: CAWSVGGGAETQYF
clone_size: .; v_call: TRBV2; j_call: TRBJ1-6; d_call: .; cdr3_nt: TGTGCCAGCAGTGATACGGATTTGGGACTCTATAATTCACCCCTCCACTTT; cdr3_aa: CASSDTDLGLYNSPLHF
clone_size: once; v_call: TRBV5-6; j_call: TRBJ1-6; d_call: .; cdr3_nt: TGTGCCAGCAGCAATCAGTGGGCGGGGGAAGATAATTCACCCCTCCACTTT; cdr3_aa: CASSNQWAGEDNSPLHF
clone_size: .; v_call: TRBV27; j_call: TRBJ2-3; d_call: TRBD2; cdr3_nt: TGTGCCAGCAGCTGGGACTACACAGATACGCAGTATTTT; cdr3_aa: CASSWDYTDTQYF
clone_size: .; v_call: TRBV5-6; j_call: TRBJ2-7; d_call: TRBD2; cdr3_nt: TGTGCCAGCAGTCCCCGAGGGAGGGGAACCTACGAGCAGTACTTC; cdr3_aa: CASSPRGRGTYEQYF